The present T cell receptor beta chain was sequenced within a study of T cell changes during pregnancy in multiple sclerosis. Sequencing used immunoSEQ multiplex PCR; TCRdb keeps in-frame clones, though not all of them. The top ten clones hold about 0.61% of a sample with about 41,000 clones, nearly 90% of them seen once. The V gene lost 1 base and the J gene lost 7 bases, with 13 bases spanning the gap. Germline loops: CDR1 SGHTA, CDR2 FQGNSA. The CDR3 is made up of 14 amino acids. The sample in question was CD4+ T cells from peripheral blood mononuclear cells, obtained in the first trimester of pregnancy. The source is a female donor with multiple sclerosis, enrolled in a pregnancy study. The V call is TRBV7-2, the J call TRBJ2-5, with D perhaps matching TRBD1 (5 bases). The CDR3 region is CASSLEGKGLTQYF. Written as DNA, the CDR3 is TGTGCCAGCAGCTTAGAGGGGAAGGGCCTGACCCAGTACTTC.